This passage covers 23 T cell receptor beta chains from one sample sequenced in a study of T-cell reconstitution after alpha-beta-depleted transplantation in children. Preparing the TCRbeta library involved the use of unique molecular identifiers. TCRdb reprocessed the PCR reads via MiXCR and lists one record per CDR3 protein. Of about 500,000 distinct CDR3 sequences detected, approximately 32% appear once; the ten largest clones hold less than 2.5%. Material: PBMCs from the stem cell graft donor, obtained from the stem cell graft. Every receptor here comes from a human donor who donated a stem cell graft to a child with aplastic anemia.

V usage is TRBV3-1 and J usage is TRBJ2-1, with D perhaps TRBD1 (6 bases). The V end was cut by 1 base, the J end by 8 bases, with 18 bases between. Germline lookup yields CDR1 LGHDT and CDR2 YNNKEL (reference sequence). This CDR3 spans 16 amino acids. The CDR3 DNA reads TGTGCCAGCAGCCAAGCAAGGACAGTAAGGATGGATGAGCAGTTCTTC. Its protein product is CASSQARTVRMDEQFF.

The CDR3 DNA sequence: TGTGCCAGCAGCGTAAGACAGGGGGAGAGCTCTGGGGCCAACGTCCTGACTTTC. It codes for CASSVRQGESSGANVLTF. The rearrangement links TRBV5-5 to TRBJ2-6; 9 nucleotides line up with TRBD1. CDR1 SGHKS and CDR2 YYEKEE come from the germline V gene (reference sequence). Losses at the gene ends were 4 bases for V and 0 bases for J; bases not matched to a gene: 8. The CDR3 runs to 18 residues. The variable domain in full, with the rest retrieved from reference TRBV5-5 and TRBJ2-6, is DAGVTQSPTHLIKTRGQQVTLRCSPISGHKSVSWYQQVLGQGPQFIFQYYEKEERGRGNFPDRFSARQFPNYSSELNVNALLLGDSALYLCASSVRQGESSGANVLTFGAGSRLTVL.

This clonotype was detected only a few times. Written as DNA, the CDR3 is TGTGCCAGCAGTTACTTTCGAGTCGCACCGAACACTGAAGCTTTCTTT. Its translation is CASSYFRVAPNTEAFF. The chain links TRBV6-5 to TRBJ1-1; the D is unclear. The germline V gene has CDR1 MNHEY and CDR2 SVGAGI. The CDR3 loop spans 16 amino acids. With 1 base removed from V and 1 base from J, the gap between germline ends came to 13 bases.

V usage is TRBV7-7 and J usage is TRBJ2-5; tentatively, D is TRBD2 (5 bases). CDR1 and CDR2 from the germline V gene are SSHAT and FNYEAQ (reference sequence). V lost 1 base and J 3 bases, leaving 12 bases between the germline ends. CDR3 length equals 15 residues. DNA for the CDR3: TGTGCCAGCAGCTTAGTGGGGAGCGGAGAAGAGACCCAGTACTTC. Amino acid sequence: CASSLVGSGEETQYF.

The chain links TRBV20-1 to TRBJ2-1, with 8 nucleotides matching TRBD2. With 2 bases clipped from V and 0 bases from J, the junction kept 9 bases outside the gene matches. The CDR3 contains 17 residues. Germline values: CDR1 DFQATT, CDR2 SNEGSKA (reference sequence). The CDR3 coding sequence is TGCAGTGCTAGACCGACCTCCGGGACTAGCTCCTACAATGAGCAGTTCTTC. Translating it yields CSARPTSGTSSYNEQFF.

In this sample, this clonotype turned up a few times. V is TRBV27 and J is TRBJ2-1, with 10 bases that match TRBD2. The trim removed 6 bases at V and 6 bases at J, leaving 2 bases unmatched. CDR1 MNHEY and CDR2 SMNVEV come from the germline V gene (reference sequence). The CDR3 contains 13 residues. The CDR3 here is CASRVAGGNEQFF. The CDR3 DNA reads TGTGCCAGCAGAGTAGCGGGAGGCAATGAGCAGTTCTTC.

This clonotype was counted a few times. The CDR3: CASSLEGTITDTQYF. DNA of the CDR3: TGTGCCAGCAGTTTAGAGGGGACTATCACAGATACGCAGTATTTT. The rearrangement links TRBV12-3 or TRBV12-4 to TRBJ2-3, with 7 positions matching TRBD2. The CDR3 is made up of 15 amino acids. Trimming at V came to 1 base and at J to 2 bases, leaving 3 bases not matched to a gene.

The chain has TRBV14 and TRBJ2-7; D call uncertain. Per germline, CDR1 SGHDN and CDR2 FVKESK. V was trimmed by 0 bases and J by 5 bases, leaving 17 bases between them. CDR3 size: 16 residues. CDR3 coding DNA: TGTGCCAGCAGCCAAGATGGGGTAAGGCAGAAGCACGAGCAGTACTTC. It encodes CASSQDGVRQKHEQYF. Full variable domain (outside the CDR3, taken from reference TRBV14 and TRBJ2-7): EAGVTQFPSHSVIEKGQTVTLRCDPISGHDNLYWYRRVMGKEIKFLLHFVKESKQDESGMPNNRFLAERTGGTYSTLKVQPAELEDSGVYFCASSQDGVRQKHEQYFGPGTRLTVT.

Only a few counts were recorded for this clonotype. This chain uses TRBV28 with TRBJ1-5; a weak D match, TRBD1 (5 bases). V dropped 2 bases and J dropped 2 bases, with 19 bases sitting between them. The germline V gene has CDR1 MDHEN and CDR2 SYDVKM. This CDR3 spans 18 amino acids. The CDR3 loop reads CASSLRGRGQWGNQPQHF. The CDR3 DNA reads TGTGCCAGCAGTTTAAGGGGACGGGGTCAATGGGGCAATCAGCCCCAGCATTTT. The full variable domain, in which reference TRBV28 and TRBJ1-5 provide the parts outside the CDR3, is DVKVTQSSRYLVKRTGEKVFLECVQDMDHENMFWYRQDPGLGLRLIYFSYDVKMKEKGDIPEGYSVSREKKERFSLILESASTNQTSMYLCASSLRGRGQWGNQPQHFGDGTRLSIL.

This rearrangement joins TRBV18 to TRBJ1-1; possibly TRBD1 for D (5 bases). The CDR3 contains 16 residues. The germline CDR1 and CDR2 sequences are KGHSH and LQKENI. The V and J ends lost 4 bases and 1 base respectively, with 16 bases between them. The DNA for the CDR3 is TGTGCCAGCTCACAGGGACGGCCAGAGACGAACACTGAAGCTTTCTTT. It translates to CASSQGRPETNTEAFF.

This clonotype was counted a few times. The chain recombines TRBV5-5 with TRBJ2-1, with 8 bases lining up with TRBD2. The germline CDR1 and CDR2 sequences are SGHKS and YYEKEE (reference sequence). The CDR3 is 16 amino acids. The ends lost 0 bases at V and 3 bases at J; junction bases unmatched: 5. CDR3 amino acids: CASSLGTSGGYNEQFF. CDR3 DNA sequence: TGTGCCAGCAGCTTGGGTACTAGCGGCGGCTACAATGAGCAGTTCTTC. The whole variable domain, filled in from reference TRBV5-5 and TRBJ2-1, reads DAGVTQSPTHLIKTRGQQVTLRCSPISGHKSVSWYQQVLGQGPQFIFQYYEKEERGRGNFPDRFSARQFPNYSSELNVNALLLGDSALYLCASSLGTSGGYNEQFFGPGTRLTVL.

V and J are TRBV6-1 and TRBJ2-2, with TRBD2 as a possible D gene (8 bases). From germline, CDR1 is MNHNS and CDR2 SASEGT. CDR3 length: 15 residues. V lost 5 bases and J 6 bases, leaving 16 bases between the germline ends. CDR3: CASSRDSGSPGELFF. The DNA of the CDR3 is TGTGCCAGCAGTCGGGACAGCGGGAGTCCCGGGGAGCTGTTTTTT.

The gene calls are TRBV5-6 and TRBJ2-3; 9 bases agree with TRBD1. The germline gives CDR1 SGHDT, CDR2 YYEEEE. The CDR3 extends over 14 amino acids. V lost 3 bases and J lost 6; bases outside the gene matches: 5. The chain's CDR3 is CASSSWDREDTQYF. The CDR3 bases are TGTGCCAGCAGCTCGTGGGACAGGGAGGATACGCAGTATTTT.

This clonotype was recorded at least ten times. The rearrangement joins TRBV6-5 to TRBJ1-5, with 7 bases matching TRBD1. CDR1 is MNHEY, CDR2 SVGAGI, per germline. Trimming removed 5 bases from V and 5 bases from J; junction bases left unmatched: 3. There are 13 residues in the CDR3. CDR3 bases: TGTGCCAGCAGTCGAGGGGGCGATCAGCCCCAGCATTTT. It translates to CASSRGGDQPQHF.

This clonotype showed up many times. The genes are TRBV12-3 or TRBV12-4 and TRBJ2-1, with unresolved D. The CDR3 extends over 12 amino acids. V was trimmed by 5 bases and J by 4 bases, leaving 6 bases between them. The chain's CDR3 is CASSPVYNEQFF. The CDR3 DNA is TGTGCCAGCAGTCCCGTTTACAATGAGCAGTTCTTC.

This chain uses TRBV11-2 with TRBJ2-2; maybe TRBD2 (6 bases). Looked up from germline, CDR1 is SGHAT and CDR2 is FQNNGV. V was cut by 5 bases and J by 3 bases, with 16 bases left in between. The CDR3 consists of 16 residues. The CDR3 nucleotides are TGTGCCAGCAGCCACCGGGCCCGGAGGGACACCGGGGAGCTGTTTTTT. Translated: CASSHRARRDTGELFF.

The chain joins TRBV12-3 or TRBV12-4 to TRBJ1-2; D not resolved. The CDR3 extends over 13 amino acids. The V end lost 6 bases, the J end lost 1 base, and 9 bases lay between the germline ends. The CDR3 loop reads CASRVGNNYGYTF. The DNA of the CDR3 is TGTGCCAGCAGAGTTGGGAATAACTATGGCTACACCTTC.

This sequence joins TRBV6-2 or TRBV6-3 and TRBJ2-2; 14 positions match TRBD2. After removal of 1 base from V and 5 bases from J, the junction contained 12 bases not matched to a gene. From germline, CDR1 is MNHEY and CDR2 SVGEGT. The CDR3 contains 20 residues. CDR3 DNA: TGTGCCAGCAGTTACTTCGCCCTGGGACTAGCGGGAGTAAGGACCGGGGAGCTGTTTTTT. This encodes CASSYFALGLAGVRTGELFF.

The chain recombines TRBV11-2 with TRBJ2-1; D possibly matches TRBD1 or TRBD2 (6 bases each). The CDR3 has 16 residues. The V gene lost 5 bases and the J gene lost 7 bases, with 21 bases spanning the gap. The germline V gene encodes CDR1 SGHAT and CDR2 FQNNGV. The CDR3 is CASSEHLQGGRNEQFF. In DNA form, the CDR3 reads TGTGCCAGCAGCGAACATCTACAGGGAGGCAGGAATGAGCAGTTCTTC.

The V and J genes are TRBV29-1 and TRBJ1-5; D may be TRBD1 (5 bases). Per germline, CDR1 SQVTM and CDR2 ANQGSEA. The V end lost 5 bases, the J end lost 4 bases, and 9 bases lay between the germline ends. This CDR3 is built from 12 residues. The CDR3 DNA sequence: TGCAGCGTTTCAGGGTTTAATCAGCCCCAGCATTTT. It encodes CSVSGFNQPQHF.

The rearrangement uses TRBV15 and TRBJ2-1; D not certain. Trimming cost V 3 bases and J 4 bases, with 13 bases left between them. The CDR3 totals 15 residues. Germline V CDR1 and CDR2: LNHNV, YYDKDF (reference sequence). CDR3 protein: CATSSLPSPYNEQFF. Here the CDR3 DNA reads TGTGCCACCAGCAGTCTCCCCAGCCCATACAATGAGCAGTTCTTC. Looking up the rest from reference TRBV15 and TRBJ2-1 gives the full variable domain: DAMVIQNPRYQVTQFGKPVTLSCSQTLNHNVMYWYQQKSSQAPKLLFHYYDKDFNNEADTPDNFQSRRPNTSFCFLDIRSPGLGDTAMYLCATSSLPSPYNEQFFGPGTRLTVL.

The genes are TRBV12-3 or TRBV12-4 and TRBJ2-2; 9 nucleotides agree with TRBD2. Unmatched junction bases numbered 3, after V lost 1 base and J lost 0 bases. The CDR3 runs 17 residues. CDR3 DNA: TGTGCCAGCAGTTTAGGACTAGCGGCAACGAACACCGGGGAGCTGTTTTTT. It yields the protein CASSLGLAATNTGELFF.

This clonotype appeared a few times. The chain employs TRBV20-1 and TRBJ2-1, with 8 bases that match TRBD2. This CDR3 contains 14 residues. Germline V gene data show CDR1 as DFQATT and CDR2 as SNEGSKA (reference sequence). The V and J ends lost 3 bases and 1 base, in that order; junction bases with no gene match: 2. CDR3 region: CSASREGSYNEQFF. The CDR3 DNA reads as TGCAGTGCTAGCCGGGAGGGATCCTACAATGAGCAGTTCTTC.